This T cell receptor (beta chain) was recorded in a study of siplizumab effects on memory and regulatory T cells (dated by TCRdb to between 2018 and 2020). Study-level background: The effect of the anti-CD2 antibody siplizumab on alloreactive T-cell subsets was examined in allogeneic mixed lymphocyte reactions constructed from human PBMCs.

Concerning this clone: There is no known antigen for this receptor. No much larger clonotype is one base removed from it; base qualities were not supplied.

Sorted unstimulated T cells, along with proliferating T cells recovered from mixed lymphocyte reactions, underwent TCRbeta CDR3 sequencing. Fresh whole blood from some ten HLA-typed healthy donors was used as the source from which PBMCs were isolated. Unstimulated CD4+ non-regulatory T cells were FACS-sorted to map the origin of alloreactive clones. CDR1 and CDR2, looked up from the germline V gene (reference sequence), are LNHDA and SQIVND. Trimmed from V: 4 bases; trimmed from J: 6 bases; junction bases lacking a gene match: 3. Including the terminal cysteine and phenylalanine, the CDR3 comprises 12 residues. Here the CDR3 DNA is all that survives: 36 bases in frame from base 1. Beyond this particular receptor, the publication reports: Unstimulated naive T cells appeared more diverse than memory T cells, and naive cells seemed to contribute substantially to the alloresponse. Sequences below about 10^-5 frequency were poorly captured, so only a minor fraction of alloreactive clones could be mapped to unstimulated subsets. Among mappable alloreactive CD4+ clones, an average Treg-derived fraction of about 69% was observed with siplizumab, compared with roughly 27% in control reactions. About 75-96% of proliferating CD4+ or CD8+ clones could not be given a naive or memory phenotype. Siplizumab significantly reduced the cumulative frequency of alloreactive sequences traceable to unstimulated CD4+ memory T cells. No functional confirmation was obtained for the suppressive function of proliferating Tregs from siplizumab cultures.

The library was built by means of the immunoSEQ multiplex PCR assay. Some 100,000 TCR templates per sample were assayed by the deep sequencing platform. Genomic DNA extracted from sorted T cells was used for TCRbeta CDR3 sequencing. As for how the authors treated the data: Clonal analysis of TCRbeta CDR3 data was done in the R programming language. Comparing unstimulated samples against CFSE-low samples taken after the reaction was how alloreactive CD4+ and CD8+ clones were defined. By matching sequences to the repertoires of sorted unstimulated Treg and non-Treg cells, each alloreactive CD4+ clone was assigned a regulatory or non-regulatory origin. This is the immuneACCESS table as TCRdb keeps it, with only in-frame sequences that have V and J called. A part of the clones is gone; compared with another copy, unresolved V genes explain less than half, and the rest is unexplained. From that table come the V and J calls and clone size; the DNA was used to work out D and trimming. This sample holds approximately 100,000 clones; 85% to 95% were observed only once. 12% of the sample belongs to the ten largest clones.

The rearranged chain carries TRBV19 and TRBJ2-7; 7 central bases correspond to TRBD2. Sequencing was carried out using non-Treg CD4+ T cells sorted from blood. This sample's cell subset or site label indicates: FACS-sorted unstimulated CD4+ non-regulatory T cells. The sequence came from a human donor in good health. The CDR3 protein sequence reads: CASSRGGAEQYF. The bases read TGTGCCAGTAGTAGGGGGGGAGCCGAGCAGTACTTC.